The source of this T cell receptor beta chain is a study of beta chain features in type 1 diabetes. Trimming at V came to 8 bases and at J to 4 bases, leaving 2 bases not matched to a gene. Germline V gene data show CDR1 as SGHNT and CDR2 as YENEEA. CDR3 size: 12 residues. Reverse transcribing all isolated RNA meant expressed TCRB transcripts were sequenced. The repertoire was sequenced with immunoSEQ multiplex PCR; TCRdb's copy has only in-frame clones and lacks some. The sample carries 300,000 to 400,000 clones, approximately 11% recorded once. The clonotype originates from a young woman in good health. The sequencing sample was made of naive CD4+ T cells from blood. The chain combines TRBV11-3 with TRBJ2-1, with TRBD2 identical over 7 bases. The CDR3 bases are TGTGCCAGCGCGGGGGTTTACAATGAGCAGTTCTTC. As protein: CASAGVYNEQFF.